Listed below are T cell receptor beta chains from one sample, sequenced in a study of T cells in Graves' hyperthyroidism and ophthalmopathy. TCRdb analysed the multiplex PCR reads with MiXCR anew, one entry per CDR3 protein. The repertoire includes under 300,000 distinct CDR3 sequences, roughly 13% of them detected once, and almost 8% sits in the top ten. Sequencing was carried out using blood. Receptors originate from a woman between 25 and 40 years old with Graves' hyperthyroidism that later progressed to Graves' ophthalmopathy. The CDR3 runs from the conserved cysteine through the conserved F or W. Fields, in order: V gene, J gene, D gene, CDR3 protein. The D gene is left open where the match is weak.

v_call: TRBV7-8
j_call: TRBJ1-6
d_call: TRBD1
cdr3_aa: CASSLRDRSTPARDSPLHF

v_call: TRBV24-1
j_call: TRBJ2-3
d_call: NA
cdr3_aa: CATSEEGLETDTQYF

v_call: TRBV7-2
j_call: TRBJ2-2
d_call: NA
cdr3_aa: CASSFLVYTGELFF

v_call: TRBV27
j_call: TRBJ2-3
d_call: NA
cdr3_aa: CASSLGMGTDTQYF

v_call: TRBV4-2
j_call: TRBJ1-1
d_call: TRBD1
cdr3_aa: CASSQEQGAWTEAFF

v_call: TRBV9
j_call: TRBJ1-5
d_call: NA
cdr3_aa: CASSVQGDQPQHF

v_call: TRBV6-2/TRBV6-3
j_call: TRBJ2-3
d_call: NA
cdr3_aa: CASSLPDLYSAPKTDTQYF

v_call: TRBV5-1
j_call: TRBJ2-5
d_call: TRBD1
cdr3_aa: CASSLMGQQETQYF

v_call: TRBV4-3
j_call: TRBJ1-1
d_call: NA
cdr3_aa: CASSPTRFGAEAFF

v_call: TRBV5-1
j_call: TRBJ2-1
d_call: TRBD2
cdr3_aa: CASSPGAGGPYNEQFF

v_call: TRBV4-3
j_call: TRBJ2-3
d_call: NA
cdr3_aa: CASSQDREASADTQYF

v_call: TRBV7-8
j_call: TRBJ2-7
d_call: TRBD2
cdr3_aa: CASSLEASGYEQYF

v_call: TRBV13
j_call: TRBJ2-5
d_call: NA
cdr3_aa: CASSLPARDRYF

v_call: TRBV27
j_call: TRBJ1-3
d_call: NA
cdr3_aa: CASSLWPGASGNTIYF

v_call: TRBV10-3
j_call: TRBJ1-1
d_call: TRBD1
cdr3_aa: CAISRTGNTEAFF

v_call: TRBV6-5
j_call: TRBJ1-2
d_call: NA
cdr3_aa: CASSYSSSSAMPPYGYTF

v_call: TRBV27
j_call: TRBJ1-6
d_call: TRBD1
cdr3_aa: CASSSPVRDRGLNSPLHF

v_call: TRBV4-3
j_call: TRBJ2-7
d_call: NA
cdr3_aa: CASSQGAISYEQYF

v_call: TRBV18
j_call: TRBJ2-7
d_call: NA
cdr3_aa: CASFGTDEVVQYF

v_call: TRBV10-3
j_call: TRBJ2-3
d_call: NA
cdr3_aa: CAIKGSTDTQYF

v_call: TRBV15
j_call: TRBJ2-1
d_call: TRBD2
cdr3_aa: CATSRRSGLGGNEQFF

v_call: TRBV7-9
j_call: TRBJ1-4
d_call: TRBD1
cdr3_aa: CASSSRGGEKLFF

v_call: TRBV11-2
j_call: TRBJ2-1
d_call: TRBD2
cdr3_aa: CASSFATSGRAREDEQFF

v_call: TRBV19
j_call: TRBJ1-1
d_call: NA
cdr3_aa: CASSHKPGRAFF

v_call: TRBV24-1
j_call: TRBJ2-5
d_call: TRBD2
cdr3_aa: CATSDFGTSGQETQYF

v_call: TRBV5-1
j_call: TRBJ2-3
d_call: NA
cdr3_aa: CASKLEADTQYF

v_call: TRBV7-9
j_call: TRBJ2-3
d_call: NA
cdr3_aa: CASSLNLDTQYF

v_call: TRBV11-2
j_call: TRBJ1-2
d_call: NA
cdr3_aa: CASSLDPGHTGGYTF

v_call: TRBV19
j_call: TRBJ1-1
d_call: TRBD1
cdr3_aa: CASSGRQGVNTEAFF

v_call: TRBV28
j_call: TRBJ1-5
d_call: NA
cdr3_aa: CATARGVSAQHF

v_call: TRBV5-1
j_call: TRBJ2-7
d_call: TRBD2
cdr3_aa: CASSLGSGGNVYEQYF

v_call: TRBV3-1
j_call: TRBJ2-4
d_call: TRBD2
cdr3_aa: CASSQVLTGGDLAKNIQYF

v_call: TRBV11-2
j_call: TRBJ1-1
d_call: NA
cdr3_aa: CASIGRNTEAFF

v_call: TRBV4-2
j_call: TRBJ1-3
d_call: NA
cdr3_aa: CASSQELSDSGNTIYF

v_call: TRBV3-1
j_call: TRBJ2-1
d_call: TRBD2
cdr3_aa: CASSPGEEREAGYNEQFF

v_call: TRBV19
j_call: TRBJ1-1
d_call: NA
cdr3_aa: CASSHLYPIEAFF

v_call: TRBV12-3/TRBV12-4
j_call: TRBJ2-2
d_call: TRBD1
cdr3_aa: CASSRGQGSGELFF

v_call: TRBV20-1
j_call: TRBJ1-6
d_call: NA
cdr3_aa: CSASLLVDGSVSPLHF

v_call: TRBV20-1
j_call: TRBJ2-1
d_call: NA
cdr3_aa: CSARGDGYNEQSF

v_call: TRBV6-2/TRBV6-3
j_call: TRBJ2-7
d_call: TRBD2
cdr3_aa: CASSYGLAGNEQYF

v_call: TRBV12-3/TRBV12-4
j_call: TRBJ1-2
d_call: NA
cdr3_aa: CASSPHGEDYGYTF

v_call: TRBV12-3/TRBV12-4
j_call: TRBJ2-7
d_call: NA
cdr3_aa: CASSPSGQGGTYEQYF

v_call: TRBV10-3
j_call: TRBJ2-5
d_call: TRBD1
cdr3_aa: CAIGTGGRETQYF

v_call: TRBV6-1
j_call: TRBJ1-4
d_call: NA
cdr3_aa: CASKTNPLDEKLFF

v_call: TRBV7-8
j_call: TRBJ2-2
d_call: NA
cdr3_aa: CASSTNRAYGELFF

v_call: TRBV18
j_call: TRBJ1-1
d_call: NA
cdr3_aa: CASSPAPAGTEAFF

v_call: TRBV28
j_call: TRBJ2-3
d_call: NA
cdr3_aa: CASSLFSDITDTQYF

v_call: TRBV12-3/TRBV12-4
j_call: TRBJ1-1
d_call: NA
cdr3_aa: CASSPTAGATEAFF

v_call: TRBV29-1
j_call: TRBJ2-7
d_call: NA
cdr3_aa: CSVGDPYEQYF